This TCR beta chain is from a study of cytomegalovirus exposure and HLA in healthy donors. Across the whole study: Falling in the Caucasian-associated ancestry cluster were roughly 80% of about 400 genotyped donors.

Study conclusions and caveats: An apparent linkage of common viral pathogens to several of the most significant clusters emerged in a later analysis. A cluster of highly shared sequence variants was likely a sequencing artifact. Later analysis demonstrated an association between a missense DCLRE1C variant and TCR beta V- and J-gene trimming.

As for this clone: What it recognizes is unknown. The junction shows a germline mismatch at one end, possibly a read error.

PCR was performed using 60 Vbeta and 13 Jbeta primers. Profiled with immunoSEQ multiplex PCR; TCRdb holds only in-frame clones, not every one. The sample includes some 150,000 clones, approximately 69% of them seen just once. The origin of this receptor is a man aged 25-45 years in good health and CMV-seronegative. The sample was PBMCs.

The CDR3 DNA follows: TGTGCCAGCAGCCCCCCCTTAAGGGACTACAATCAGCCCCAGAATTTT. It yields the protein CASSPPLRDYNQPQNF. This chain joins TRBV7-8 and TRBJ1-5; perhaps TRBD1 as D (5 bases). The CDR3 sequence is 16 residues long. The germline V gene has CDR1 SGHVS and CDR2 FQNEAQ.